This TCR beta chain was found in a study of CD8+ T cells in alopecia areata. Study-level background: Oral tofacitinib, 5 to 10 mg twice daily, was given in an open-label trial. Tofacitinib administration persisted for 6 to 18 months, succeeded by 6 months off drug.

The treatment is: oral pan-JAK inhibitor, 5-10 mg twice daily. Sorting separated CD4+ and CD8+ T cells out of PBMCs. CDR1 is SGDLS and CDR2 is YYNGEE in the germline V gene. The CDR3 covers 13 residues. With 6 bases removed from V and 3 bases from J, the gap between germline ends came to 12 bases. RNA was isolated and reverse transcribed to cDNA, the sequencing template. The method was immunoSEQ multiplex PCR; TCRdb's version includes in-frame clones alone and lacks a portion of them. Of about 190,000 clones in the sample, 60% were seen once. Sequenced material: CD4+ T cells sorted from blood, taken at week 24, from a patient treated with tofacitinib. This sequence was found in a human donor with alopecia areata. This chain joins TRBV9 and TRBJ1-2; D is unclear. CDR3 sequence reads: CASTWADDYGYTF. CDR3 sequence (DNA): TGTGCCAGCACTTGGGCGGATGACTATGGCTACACCTTC.